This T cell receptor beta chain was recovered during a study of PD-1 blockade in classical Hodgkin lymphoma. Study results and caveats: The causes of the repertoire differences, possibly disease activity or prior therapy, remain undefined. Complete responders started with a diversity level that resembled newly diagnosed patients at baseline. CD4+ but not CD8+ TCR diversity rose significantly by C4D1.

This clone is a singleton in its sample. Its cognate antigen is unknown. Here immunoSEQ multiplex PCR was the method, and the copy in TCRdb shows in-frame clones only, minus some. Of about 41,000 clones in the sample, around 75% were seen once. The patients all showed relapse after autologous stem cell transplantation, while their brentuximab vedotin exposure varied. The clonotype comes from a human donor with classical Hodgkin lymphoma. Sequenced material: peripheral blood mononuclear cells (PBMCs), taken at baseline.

CDR3 in DNA: TGTGCCAGCAGTACGACAGGACTAGCCAAAAACATTCAGTACTTC. Its protein product is CASSTTGLAKNIQYF. This sequence joins TRBV6-5 and TRBJ2-4; tentatively, D is TRBD1 (6 bases). From germline, CDR1 is MNHEY and CDR2 SVGAGI. Trimming removed 5 bases from V and 0 bases from J, with 11 bases in between. The CDR3 loop spans 15 amino acids.